These 8 T cell receptor beta chains came from one sample sequenced in a study of blood T cells in healthy people across ages. A sample-barcoded 5' primer and a J-beta primer mix were used in a second PCR of about 6 to 11 cycles. TCRdb re-derived calls from the 5' RACE reads in MiXCR, one entry per CDR3 protein. The sample has roughly 1.9 million distinct CDR3 sequences, about two fifths seen once; the top ten hold roughly 23%. What was sequenced was blood. The source is a human donor in good health.

This clonotype was recorded a few times. This chain uses TRBV7-2 with TRBJ2-7; TRBD1 might be the D (6 bases). The CDR3 is 15 amino acids. CDR1 is SGHTA and CDR2 is FQGNSA in the germline V gene. The ends were cut back, 1 base at V and 1 base at J, with 11 bases in the middle. The CDR3 nucleotides read TGTGCCAGCAGCTTAGTACAGGGATTATCCTACGAGCAGTACTTC. This gives the protein CASSLVQGLSYEQYF.

This clonotype has only a few counts. The chain joins TRBV25-1 to TRBJ2-5; 7 nucleotides line up with TRBD1. V gave up 5 bases and J gave up 5 bases; unmatched junction bases: 8. Germline assignment: CDR1 MGHDK and CDR2 SYGVNS. The CDR3 has 14 residues. The CDR3, as DNA: TGTGCCAGCAGTCATACAGGGGCCACGGAGACCCAGTACTTC. The encoded protein is CASSHTGATETQYF.

The V gene is TRBV7-8, the J gene TRBJ2-7; the D gene could be TRBD1 or TRBD2 (6 bases each). V was pared by 0 bases and J by 0 bases, with 15 bases between. CDR1 SGHVS and CDR2 FQNEAQ come from the germline V gene. The CDR3 has 17 amino acids. This CDR3 reads CASSLARGDTSSYEQYF. The CDR3 DNA sequence: TGTGCCAGCAGCTTAGCAAGGGGGGACACTAGCTCCTACGAGCAGTACTTC.

The CDR3 DNA reads as TGTGCCAGCAGCCCAAACCAGCGGGGGGGCGAGCAGTACTTC. Protein: CASSPNQRGGEQYF. The chain joins TRBV7-2 to TRBJ2-7; TRBD2 matches 10 bases. In germline, CDR1 is SGHTA, CDR2 FQGNSA. Unmatched junction bases numbered 7, after V lost 5 bases and J lost 6 bases. CDR3 size: 14 residues.

This clonotype was recorded a few times. V gene TRBV4-1 combines with J gene TRBJ1-6; the D is unclear. The CDR3 runs 13 residues. V dropped 1 base and J dropped 9 bases, with 7 bases sitting between them. Germline CDR1 is MGHRA and CDR2 is YSYEKL. In DNA, the CDR3 is TGCGCCAGCAGCCAAGTTGTCGGTTCACCCCTCCACTTT. It translates to CASSQVVGSPLHF.

The rearrangement joins TRBV10-3 to TRBJ2-3; 8 bases agree with TRBD2. The germline V gene encodes CDR1 ENHRY and CDR2 SYGVKD. This CDR3 spans 16 amino acids. Trimming at V came to 3 bases and at J to 0 bases, leaving 5 bases not matched to a gene. The CDR3 spells CAISEWIAGSTDTQYF. The CDR3 nucleotides read TGTGCCATCAGTGAATGGATAGCGGGGAGCACAGATACGCAGTATTTT.

This clonotype has just a few counts. CDR3 amino acids: CSARRGQEWSSPLHF. CDR3 DNA: TGCAGTGCACGCCGGGGACAGGAGTGGTCTTCACCCCTCCACTTT. The chain combines TRBV20-1 with TRBJ1-6; 8 bases agree with TRBD1. The junction had 13 bases not matched to a gene; V was cut back by 6 bases and J by 9 bases. The CDR3 contains 15 residues. CDR1 is DFQATT and CDR2 is SNEGSKA in the germline V gene (reference sequence).

The J gene is TRBJ1-2, the V gene TRBV29-1; D ambiguous. The CDR3 runs 13 residues. Per germline, CDR1 SQVTM and CDR2 ANQGSEA. The V end was cut by 2 bases, the J end by 7 bases, with 14 bases between. The CDR3 is CSVEHLRFGGYTF. Written as DNA, the CDR3 is TGCAGCGTTGAACATCTCAGGTTCGGTGGCTACACCTTC.